The table lists the clone carrying this TCR beta chain with a few counts. Researchers took RNA transcripts and amplified the TCR beta CDR3 regions from them. HTBI primers were used for first-round RT-PCR of the TCR CDR3. TCRdb reanalysed the multiplex PCR reads using MiXCR and keeps one entry per CDR3 protein. The sample lists roughly 420,000 distinct CDR3 sequences; 15% to 18% were seen once. The data derive from a study of T cells in Graves' hyperthyroidism and ophthalmopathy. The V segment lost 8 bases and the J segment 8 bases; nucleotides outside the gene matches: 4. CDR1 is SGHAT and CDR2 is FQDESV in the germline V gene (reference sequence). This CDR3 region has 12 residues.

The receptor was derived from a young woman with Graves' hyperthyroidism. This chain links TRBV11-1 with TRBJ1-2, with TRBD1 matching over 11 bases. The sequenced sample was blood. The CDR3 region is CASGQGAGGYTF. CDR3 nucleotide sequence: TGTGCCAGCGGACAGGGGGCTGGCGGCTACACCTTC.